The 15 T cell receptor beta chains presented below share a single source sample, sequenced in a study of T cell responses to AZD1222 COVID-19 vaccine. Clones were sequenced by immunoSEQ multiplex PCR, and TCRdb holds only the in-frame ones, with some missing. The sample consists of around 100,000 clones, 80% to 85% of them appearing once. Sequenced here: peripheral blood, sampled on day 0 of AZD1222 vaccination. These receptors all stem from an adult in good health.

This rearrangement joins TRBV5-4 to TRBJ1-4; a weak D match, TRBD1 (6 bases). CDR1 is SGHNT, CDR2 YYREEE, per germline (reference sequence). CDR3 length: 15 residues. Trimming cost V 2 bases and J 8 bases, with 16 bases left between them. In DNA, the CDR3 is TGTGCCAGCAGCTTAACACAGGGAGTTGAGGAAAAACTGTTTTTT. Protein: CASSLTQGVEEKLFF. Full variable domain (missing parts from reference TRBV5-4 and TRBJ1-4): ETGVTQSPTHLIKTRGQQVTLRCSSQSGHNTVSWYQQALGQGPQFIFQYYREEENGRGNFPPRFSGLQFPNYSSELNVNALELDDSALYLCASSLTQGVEEKLFFGSGTQLSVL.

The rearrangement links TRBV2 to TRBJ2-5; D is uncertain. The CDR3 runs 14 residues. The germline V gene has CDR1 SNHLY and CDR2 FYNNEI. Trimming took off 7 bases at V and 1 base at J, with 13 bases between the two ends. The CDR3 here is CASMSPFLQETQYF. DNA of the CDR3: TGTGCCAGCATGTCCCCATTCCTCCAAGAGACCCAGTACTTC.

The rearrangement uses TRBV6-5 and TRBJ2-7, with D possibly being TRBD1 or TRBD2 (7 bases each). V was trimmed by 6 bases and J by 6 bases, leaving 15 bases between them. Germline CDR1 reads MNHEY; CDR2 reads SVGAGI. This CDR3 spans 13 amino acids. In DNA, the CDR3 is TGTGCCAGCAGCGTGGGGAGGGGGCGCGAGCAGTACTTC. This gives the protein CASSVGRGREQYF.

This clone was counted once. This chain uses TRBV18 with TRBJ1-1; D not certain. Trimming removed 3 bases from V and 7 bases from J, with 9 bases in between. The CDR3 runs to 12 residues. CDR1 KGHSH and CDR2 LQKENI come from the germline V gene. CDR3 residues: CASSPQRIEAFF. CDR3 nucleotide sequence: TGTGCCAGCTCACCCCAAAGGATTGAAGCTTTCTTT.

This chain joins TRBV6-5 and TRBJ1-3; possible D gene TRBD1, 6 bases. The germline V gene has CDR1 MNHEY and CDR2 SVGAGI. Between the trimmed V and J ends, which lost 8 bases and 4 bases, there was a span of 15 bases. The CDR3 has 14 residues. CDR3 amino acids: CASETGAPGNTIYF. The CDR3 bases are TGTGCCAGCGAAACGGGGGCGCCAGGAAACACCATATATTTT.

The genes are TRBV24-1 and TRBJ2-2; a possible D gene is TRBD1 (6 bases). CDR1 and CDR2 (germline): KGHDR, SFDVKD. Between the trimmed V and J ends, which lost 6 bases and 1 base, there was a span of 23 bases. The CDR3 is made up of 19 amino acids. The DNA of the CDR3 is TGTGCCACCAGTAGGGTGGAGGACAGATACTCGATGAACACCGGGGAGCTGTTTTTT. Its protein is CATSRVEDRYSMNTGELFF.

The rearrangement links TRBV7-2 to TRBJ2-7; D might be TRBD1 (6 bases). The CDR3 runs to 14 residues. Germline CDR1 and CDR2: SGHTA and FQGNSA. Trimming removed 2 bases from V and 3 bases from J, with 11 bases in between. The CDR3 bases are TGTGCCAGCAGCTTAAACAGGGCCGACTACGAGCAGTACTTC. As protein: CASSLNRADYEQYF.

This chain links TRBV7-9 with TRBJ1-1; 8 nucleotides line up with TRBD1. CDR1 is SEHNR and CDR2 is FQNEAQ in the germline V gene (reference sequence). The CDR3 is 16 amino acids. J lost 1 base, V lost 5 bases, and 9 bases had no gene match. Written as DNA, the CDR3 is TGTGCCAGCAGCACCCTGACAGGGGCGCCGAACACTGAAGCTTTCTTT. Translated, it gives CASSTLTGAPNTEAFF.

This chain uses TRBV25-1 with TRBJ2-1; possibly TRBD1 for D (8 bases). The V end lost 6 bases, the J end lost 4 bases, and 25 bases lay between the germline ends. This CDR3 is 18 amino acids long. Germline V lookup: CDR1 MGHDK, CDR2 SYGVNS. CDR3 loop: CASSKPRSGTGSYNEQFF. CDR3 nucleotide sequence: TGTGCCAGCAGCAAACCCCGAAGCGGGACAGGATCATACAATGAGCAGTTCTTC.

The chain has TRBV10-3 and TRBJ1-2; 11 bases match TRBD1. CDR3 length: 13 amino acids. Germline CDR1 and CDR2: ENHRY and SYGVKD. J was trimmed by 6 bases and V by 6 bases; bases with no gene match: 3. The CDR3 nucleotides are TGTGCCATCAGCGCGGGACAGGGGGATGGCTACACCTTC. Translation: CAISAGQGDGYTF.

V gene TRBV18 combines with J gene TRBJ2-3; TRBD1 agrees at 10 bases. Germline V gene data show CDR1 as KGHSH and CDR2 as LQKENI. There are 15 residues in the CDR3. V shed 6 bases and J 3 bases; nucleotides not matched to a gene: 6. CDR3 sequence: CASSSRTGGTDTQYF. In DNA form, the CDR3 reads TGTGCCAGCTCCTCCCGGACAGGGGGTACAGATACGCAGTATTTT. The whole variable domain, filled in from reference TRBV18 and TRBJ2-3, reads NAGVMQNPRHLVRRRGQEARLRCSPMKGHSHVYWYRQLPEEGLKFMVYLQKENIIDESGMPKERFSAEFPKEGPSILRIQQVVRGDSAAYFCASSSRTGGTDTQYFGPGTRLTVL.

The chain combines TRBV7-2 with TRBJ2-5; D uncertain. This CDR3 region has 13 residues. Trimming pared 5 bases from V and 4 bases from J, leaving 11 bases between. CDR1 and CDR2 from the germline V gene are SGHTA and FQGNSA. The CDR3 DNA follows: TGTGCCAGCAGCCCTCGGAGTCGAGAGACCCAGTACTTC. Amino acid sequence: CASSPRSRETQYF.

In DNA, the CDR3 is TGTGCCAGCAGCTCGACAGGGCCTCCTGAGCAGTTCTTC. Amino acid sequence: CASSSTGPPEQFF. This sequence joins TRBV7-9 and TRBJ2-1; TRBD1 aligns across 7 bases. CDR1 SEHNR and CDR2 FQNEAQ come from the germline V gene (reference sequence). The CDR3 has 13 amino acids. The V segment lost 4 bases and the J segment 9 bases; nucleotides outside the gene matches: 6.

This clone was seen a single time. The chain is built from TRBV6-1 and TRBJ2-1; 8 bases line up with TRBD1. The CDR3 contains 15 residues. The V segment lost 3 bases and the J segment 7 bases; nucleotides outside the gene matches: 8. Germline V gene lookup returns CDR1 MNHNS and CDR2 SASEGT. CDR3 coding DNA: TGTGCCAGCAGTGAGTCCGGGACAGGCGGTAATGAGCAGTTCTTC. Residues: CASSESGTGGNEQFF.

This clone appeared a single time. The rearrangement joins TRBV7-2 to TRBJ1-4; TRBD1 agrees at 8 bases. The V segment lost 2 bases and the J segment 7 bases; nucleotides outside the gene matches: 15. Germline assignment: CDR1 SGHTA and CDR2 FQGNSA. This CDR3 has 18 residues. The CDR3 coding sequence is TGTGCCAGCAGCTTATACGGACAGGGCGGGAGCGGGGGTGAAAAACTGTTTTTT. Translated: CASSLYGQGGSGGEKLFF.